The 24 T cell receptor beta chains below were found in one sample sequenced in a study of blood T cell repertoires in COVID-19. Here immunoSEQ multiplex PCR was the method, and the copy in TCRdb shows in-frame clones only, minus some. The table records 300,000 to 350,000 clones, 85% to 90% of them present only once. The source material was PBMCs or T cells enriched from blood (not recorded which). The source of these receptors is a woman under 40 who had recovered from COVID-19.

The chain has TRBV18 and TRBJ1-5; possible D gene TRBD1, 6 bases. Germline CDR1 and CDR2: KGHSH and LQKENI. Trimming shortened V by 2 bases and J by 5 bases, and 10 bases separated the two germline ends. The CDR3 sequence is 14 residues long. CDR3 in DNA: TGTGCCAGCTCACCAGGAGGGGGGGATCAGCCCCAGCATTTT. This codes for CASSPGGGDQPQHF.

The chain links TRBV10-3 to TRBJ2-2; 14 nucleotides match TRBD2. Germline V gene lookup returns CDR1 ENHRY and CDR2 SYGVKD. The CDR3 spans 16 residues. V shed 6 bases, J shed 4 bases, and the junction held 4 bases outside the gene matches. CDR3 nucleotides: TGTGCCATCAGCGGGACTAGCGGGAGTATCACCGGGGAGCTGTTTTTT. This gives the protein CAISGTSGSITGELFF.

The V and J genes are TRBV29-1 and TRBJ2-1; TRBD1 matches at 11 bases. V lost 0 bases, J lost 8 bases, and 9 bases stayed unmatched. The CDR3 runs to 16 residues. From germline, CDR1 is SQVTM and CDR2 ANQGSEA. CDR3 sequence (DNA): TGCAGCGTTGAAGAATGGGGACAGGGGGGTGACGATGAGCAGTTCTTC. It encodes CSVEEWGQGGDDEQFF.

The chain recombines TRBV3-1 (or the pseudogene TRBV3-2) with TRBJ1-2; D gene ambiguous. V lost 0 bases and J lost 8, with 16 bases in between. Per the germline V gene, CDR1 is LGHDT and CDR2 is YNNKEL (reference sequence). The CDR3 length is 15 residues. The CDR3 loop is CASSQEAWSPGGYTF. The CDR3 DNA is TGTGCCAGCAGCCAAGAGGCCTGGAGTCCGGGGGGCTACACCTTC.

The genes are TRBV29-1 and TRBJ2-3, with 12 positions matching TRBD1. Looked up from germline, CDR1 is SQVTM and CDR2 is ANQGSEA. This CDR3 spans 15 amino acids. The V segment lost 6 bases and the J segment 2 bases; nucleotides outside the gene matches: 6. The DNA for the CDR3 is TGCAGCGTCCTAGGGACAGGGGGCATCACAGATACGCAGTATTTT. Translating gives CSVLGTGGITDTQYF.

The rearrangement links TRBV28 to TRBJ2-2; D perhaps matches TRBD1 (5 bases). The CDR3 has 19 amino acids. Germline V gene sequence: CDR1 MDHEN, CDR2 SYDVKM. Trimming cost V 3 bases and J 9 bases, with 29 bases left between them. CDR3: CASSFRPGFEFIHTRELFF. DNA of the CDR3: TGTGCCAGCAGTTTTAGGCCAGGGTTCGAGTTTATCCATACGAGGGAGCTGTTTTTT.

This chain uses TRBV10-3 with TRBJ1-2; D might be TRBD1 (5 bases). This CDR3 region has 13 residues. V shed 7 bases and J shed 2 bases, with 11 bases lying between them. In germline, CDR1 is ENHRY, CDR2 SYGVKD. This CDR3 reads CAITGDPNYGYTF. The CDR3 DNA reads as TGTGCCATCACGGGGGACCCAAACTATGGCTACACCTTC.

The V gene is TRBV10-3, the J gene TRBJ1-5, with D possibly TRBD1 on 5 matching bases. Germline lookup yields CDR1 ENHRY and CDR2 SYGVKD. There are 16 residues in the CDR3. V shed 2 bases and J shed 2 bases, with 13 bases lying between them. The CDR3 reads CAISEDSPGGNQPQHF. Written as DNA, the CDR3 is TGTGCCATCAGTGAGGACAGCCCGGGGGGCAATCAGCCCCAGCATTTT.

With regard to this clone: A junction boundary mismatches the germline segment, possibly from a read error. The chain joins TRBV7-7 to TRBJ2-7, with 9 bases that match TRBD2. This CDR3 contains 16 residues. The germline gives CDR1 SSHAT, CDR2 FNYEAQ (reference sequence). CDR3 in DNA: TGTGCTAGCAGCTTAGGGGGCGGGAGGGCGCCCGGCGAGCAGTACTTC. Residues: CASSLGGGRAPGEQYF.

The V gene is TRBV28, the J gene TRBJ1-4; D possibly corresponds to TRBD1 (6 bases). V was shortened by 2 bases and J by 4 bases, with 11 bases between the two germline ends. Germline CDR1 MDHEN, CDR2 SYDVKM. This CDR3 has 15 amino acids. CDR3 coding DNA: TGTGCCAGCAGTTTAAGTCAGGGGTATAATGAAAAACTGTTTTTT. This codes for CASSLSQGYNEKLFF.

This chain uses TRBV29-1 with TRBJ2-5; D might be TRBD2 (5 bases). This CDR3 region has 13 residues. The germline V gene has CDR1 SQVTM and CDR2 ANQGSEA. Trimming left V 6 bases short and J 5 bases short, with 16 bases between. CDR3 protein: CSVPSTGWETQYF. The CDR3 DNA reads as TGCAGCGTCCCGAGCACGGGGTGGGAGACCCAGTACTTC.

Only a few counts were recorded for this clone. The chain is built from TRBV27 and TRBJ1-5; the D gene is possibly TRBD1 (6 bases). Trimming removed 5 bases at V and 0 bases at J, with 14 bases between. Germline-derived CDR1 and CDR2 are MNHEY and SMNVEV (reference sequence). The CDR3 consists of 16 residues. The CDR3 reads CASSPWTENSNQPQHF. The CDR3 DNA is TGTGCCAGCAGTCCCTGGACAGAAAATAGCAATCAGCCCCAGCATTTT.

This clone came up once. DNA for the CDR3: TGTGCCAGCAGCTTAGGGACAGGGCTCTATGGCTACACCTTC. This encodes CASSLGTGLYGYTF. J is TRBJ1-2 and V is TRBV7-9; TRBD1 matches at 8 bases. The CDR3 has 14 residues. The germline V gene encodes CDR1 SEHNR and CDR2 FQNEAQ (reference sequence). The V and J ends lost 1 base and 4 bases, in that order; junction bases with no gene match: 2.

The chain is built from TRBV27 and TRBJ2-1; tentatively, D is TRBD2 (5 bases). Germline V gene lookup returns CDR1 MNHEY and CDR2 SMNVEV (reference sequence). CDR3 length: 15 residues. Trimming shortened V by 5 bases and J by 5 bases, and 16 bases separated the two germline ends. The DNA of the CDR3 is TGTGCCAGCAGTAGCGAGGGTAGAGGGCACAATGAGCAGTTCTTC. Protein product: CASSSEGRGHNEQFF.

CDR3 sequence (DNA): TGTGCCAGCAGTTTATTTGAGGGCTCCTACAATGAGCAGTTCTTC. Its protein product is CASSLFEGSYNEQFF. The chain links TRBV28 to TRBJ2-1; tentative D call: TRBD2 (5 bases). Per the germline V gene, CDR1 is MDHEN and CDR2 is SYDVKM. The CDR3 is made up of 15 amino acids. V gave up 1 base and J gave up 0 bases, with 7 bases separating them.

This clone occurred once. J is TRBJ2-7 and V is TRBV4-1; TRBD2 matches 10 bases. The CDR3 contains 15 residues. The V gene end was trimmed by 0 bases and the J gene end by 5 bases; junction bases not matched to a gene: 4. Looked up from germline, CDR1 is MGHRA and CDR2 is YSYEKL. The CDR3 nucleotides are TGCGCCAGCAGCCAAGATTCCCTAGCGGGGGACGAGCAGTACTTC. This gives the protein CASSQDSLAGDEQYF.

The chain is built from TRBV18 and TRBJ2-5, with TRBD1 matching 7 bases. CDR1 and CDR2 (germline): KGHSH, LQKENI. The CDR3 covers 13 residues. Unmatched junction bases numbered 2, after V lost 4 bases and J lost 3 bases. For the CDR3, the DNA is TGTGCCAGCTCACTGGGGACAGAAGAGACCCAGTACTTC. Its translation: CASSLGTEETQYF.

This clone has more than one count but fewer than ten. The rearrangement links TRBV13 to TRBJ2-1; TRBD2 matches at 12 bases. V lost 5 bases and J lost 7; bases outside the gene matches: 15. From germline, CDR1 is PRHDT and CDR2 FYEKMQ (reference sequence). This CDR3 spans 18 amino acids. DNA for the CDR3: TGTGCCAGCAGCCCCTGGACTAGCGGGGATTCGCAAGAAAATGAGCAGTTCTTC. This codes for CASSPWTSGDSQENEQFF.

The rearrangement joins TRBV5-1 to TRBJ2-5; D is ambiguous. V was clipped by 3 bases and J by 4 bases, with 13 bases between them. CDR1 SGHRS and CDR2 YFSETQ come from the germline V gene. This CDR3 contains 14 residues. The CDR3 protein is CASSSAQPRETQYF. Written as DNA, the CDR3 is TGCGCCAGCAGCTCTGCACAACCACGAGAGACCCAGTACTTC.

Comment on this clone: Different DNA sequences within this sample yield the same CDR3. The J gene is TRBJ1-1, the V gene TRBV7-9; weak D call: TRBD1 (5 bases). CDR1 is SEHNR and CDR2 is FQNEAQ in the germline V gene (reference sequence). Trimming cost V 5 bases and J 1 base, with 8 bases left between them. The CDR3 covers 13 residues. For the CDR3, the DNA is TGTGCCAGCAGCCTCACAGGGAACACTGAAGCTTTCTTT. This translates into CASSLTGNTEAFF.

The chain couples TRBV7-9 to TRBJ1-1, with 8 bases matching TRBD1. This CDR3 spans 14 amino acids. Germline CDR1 reads SEHNR; CDR2 reads FQNEAQ (reference sequence). V lost 3 bases to trimming and J lost 3 bases; unmatched junction nucleotides: 3. The CDR3 DNA is TGTGCCAGCAGCTTTGCGGACAGGGACACTGAAGCTTTCTTT. Amino acids: CASSFADRDTEAFF.

The chain combines TRBV7-2 with TRBJ2-5; D possibly corresponds to TRBD1 (5 bases). Trimming pared 0 bases from V and 5 bases from J, leaving 16 bases between. The CDR3 contains 16 residues. Germline CDR1 is SGHTA and CDR2 is FQGNSA. The CDR3 spells CASSLANRNQGETQYF. In DNA form, the CDR3 reads TGTGCCAGCAGCTTAGCCAACAGGAACCAAGGGGAGACCCAGTACTTC.

The chain uses TRBV19 and TRBJ1-5; no definite D call. The CDR3 spans 14 residues. CDR1 and CDR2 from the germline V gene are LNHDA and SQIVND (reference sequence). The V and J ends lost 5 bases and 4 bases respectively, with 12 bases between them. This CDR3 is CASSPHGINQPQHF. The CDR3 region has the DNA TGTGCCAGTAGTCCTCACGGGATAAATCAGCCCCAGCATTTT.

Of note for this clone: The sample holds other DNA sequences that translate to the same CDR3. The chain employs TRBV7-9 and TRBJ2-3, with no clear D. The CDR3 is 11 amino acids. The germline gives CDR1 SEHNR, CDR2 FQNEAQ (reference sequence). Between the trimmed V and J ends, which lost 4 bases and 3 bases, there was a span of 2 bases. CDR3 amino acids: CASSSTDTQYF. Here the CDR3 DNA reads TGTGCCAGCAGCTCAACAGATACGCAGTATTTT.